The entry below describes one T cell receptor beta chain. Its specificity is not known. TCRdb processed the RT-PCR reads anew with MiXCR; each CDR3 protein has one entry. The table includes hundreds of thousands of distinct CDR3 sequences, approximately 7.1% detected once. This sample stems from a study of response to subunit inactivated influenza vaccine. Study findings and constraints: The authors offered the suggestion that each seasonal influenza vaccination recruits few new T cells.

The CDR3 loop spans 15 amino acids. The input for sequencing was PBMCs from blood, taken roughly 24 months after vaccination. V and J are TRBV21-1 and TRBJ2-2. TRBV21-1 is an annotated pseudogene. This TCR came from a man aged 50-75 years who received an inactivated influenza vaccine. The CDR3 sequence is CASSNTHVTTGELFF. In nucleotides, the CDR3 is TGTGCCAGCAGCAACACCCACGTCACCACCGGGGAGCTGTTTTTT.